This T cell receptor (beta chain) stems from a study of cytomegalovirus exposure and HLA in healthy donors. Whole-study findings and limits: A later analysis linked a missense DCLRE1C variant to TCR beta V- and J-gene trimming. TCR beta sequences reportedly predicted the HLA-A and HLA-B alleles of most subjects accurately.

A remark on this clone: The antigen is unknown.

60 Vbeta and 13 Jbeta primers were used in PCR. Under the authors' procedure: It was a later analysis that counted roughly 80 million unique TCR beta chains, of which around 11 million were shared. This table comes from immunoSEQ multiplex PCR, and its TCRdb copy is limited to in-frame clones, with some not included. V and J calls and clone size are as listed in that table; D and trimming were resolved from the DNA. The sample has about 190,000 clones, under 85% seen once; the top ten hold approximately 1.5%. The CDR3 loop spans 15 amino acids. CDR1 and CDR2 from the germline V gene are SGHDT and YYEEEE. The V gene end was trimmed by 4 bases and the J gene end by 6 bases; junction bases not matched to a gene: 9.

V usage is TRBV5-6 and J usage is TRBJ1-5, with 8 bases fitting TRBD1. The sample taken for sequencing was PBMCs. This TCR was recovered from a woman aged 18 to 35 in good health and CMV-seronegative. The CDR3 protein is CASSLGQVHAQPQHF. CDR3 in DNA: TGTGCCAGCAGCCTGGGACAGGTGCATGCTCAGCCCCAGCATTTT.